Presented here are 16 T cell receptor beta chains from one specimen sequenced in a study of T cell responses to AZD1222 COVID-19 vaccine. Sequencing was performed with immunoSEQ multiplex PCR; in TCRdb, only in-frame clones are kept and a portion is missing. The sample includes roughly 80,000 clones, 90% of them seen just once. This specimen consisted of peripheral blood, obtained 28 days after the second AZD1222 dose. The source is an adult who received the AZD1222 COVID-19 vaccine.

The chain employs TRBV30 and TRBJ1-2, with D perhaps TRBD1 (6 bases). Per germline, CDR1 GTSNPN and CDR2 SVGIG (reference sequence). This CDR3 is 11 amino acids long. Trimming cost V 7 bases and J 4 bases, with 10 bases left between them. The CDR3 loop is CASNRAYGYTF. The CDR3 DNA reads TGTGCCTCTAACAGGGCCTATGGCTACACCTTC.

The genes are TRBV4-3 and TRBJ1-1, with a possible D match to TRBD1 (5 bases). Trimming stripped 0 bases from V and 4 bases from J, with 9 bases between. This CDR3 is 14 amino acids long. CDR1 and CDR2 (germline): LGHNA, YSLEER. In DNA, the CDR3 is TGCGCCAGCAGCCAAGAGTCGAGGGGCACTGAAGCTTTCTTT. Translated: CASSQESRGTEAFF.

This clone was counted once. This sequence joins TRBV4-1 and TRBJ1-4, with 10 bases lining up with TRBD1. Germline lookup yields CDR1 MGHRA and CDR2 YSYEKL. Losses at the gene ends were 4 bases for V and 7 bases for J; bases not matched to a gene: 12. The CDR3 contains 17 residues. The CDR3 DNA sequence: TGCGCCAGCAGCCGAGGGGGCCGGGGACAGGGGTTTGAAAAACTGTTTTTT. Amino acid sequence: CASSRGGRGQGFEKLFF.

Notes on this clone: At one end the junction does not follow the germline gene, possibly because of a read error. This rearrangement joins TRBV6-1 to TRBJ1-2; D uncertain. The CDR3 sequence is 13 residues long. Germline CDR1 reads MNHNS; CDR2 reads SASEGT. The CDR3: CASSEQGSVGARF. The CDR3, as DNA: TGTGCCAGCAGTGAACAAGGGAGTGTAGGCGCCAGATTC.

J is TRBJ1-1 and V is TRBV11-2; TRBD1 matches at 8 bases. V dropped 5 bases and J dropped 4; count of bases not matched to a gene: 12. The CDR3 runs to 16 residues. CDR1 and CDR2 from the germline V gene are SGHAT and FQNNGV. CDR3 in DNA: TGTGCCAGCAGCGGGGACAGGCCTCAATTAGGCACTGAAGCTTTCTTT. This translates into CASSGDRPQLGTEAFF. Looking up the rest from reference TRBV11-2 and TRBJ1-1 gives the full variable domain: EAGVAQSPRYKIIEKRQSVAFWCNPISGHATLYWYQQILGQGPKLLIQFQNNGVVDDSQLPKDRFSAERLKGVDSTLKIQPAKLEDSAVYLCASSGDRPQLGTEAFFGQGTRLTVV.

The V and J genes are TRBV5-1 and TRBJ2-7; D may be TRBD2 (7 bases). This CDR3 has 14 residues. Germline values: CDR1 SGHRS, CDR2 YFSETQ. V was pared by 0 bases and J by 2 bases, with 9 bases between. This chain's CDR3 is CASSLDGGPYEQYF. In DNA form, the CDR3 reads TGCGCCAGCAGCTTGGACGGGGGGCCCTACGAGCAGTACTTC.

The gene calls are TRBV15 and TRBJ2-5; no clear D. Germline CDR1 LNHNV, CDR2 YYDKDF (reference sequence). This CDR3 has 15 amino acids. V lost 0 bases, J lost 2 bases, and 10 bases lay in between. The CDR3 here is CATSRDLGIQETQYF. The CDR3 nucleotides read TGTGCCACCAGCAGAGATTTGGGCATACAAGAGACCCAGTACTTC.

The chain recombines TRBV19 with TRBJ1-1, with a possible D match to TRBD1 (5 bases). Germline CDR1 reads LNHDA; CDR2 reads SQIVND (reference sequence). Trimming took 6 bases from V and 4 from J, leaving 15 bases between them. The CDR3 loop spans 14 amino acids. CDR3 loop: CASRLGGGTTEAFF. DNA of the CDR3: TGTGCCAGTAGACTCGGGGGAGGGACCACTGAAGCTTTCTTT.

This chain links TRBV5-6 with TRBJ1-4; 7 nucleotides align to TRBD1. In germline, CDR1 is SGHDT, CDR2 YYEEEE. The CDR3 has 15 amino acids. The V segment lost 6 bases and the J segment 7 bases; nucleotides outside the gene matches: 12. CDR3 region: CASTLRQGVGEKLFF. In DNA, the CDR3 is TGTGCCAGCACCCTAAGGCAGGGGGTAGGTGAAAAACTGTTTTTT. Together with reference TRBV5-6 and TRBJ1-4, the CDR3 gives the full variable domain: DAGVTQSPTHLIKTRGQQVTLRCSPKSGHDTVSWYQQALGQGPQFIFQYYEEEERQRGNFPDRFSGHQFPNYSSELNVNALLLGDSALYLCASTLRQGVGEKLFFGSGTQLSVL.

This clone showed up just a few times. DNA of the CDR3: TGCGCCAGCAGCCAAGGCCGACACCAATACGAGCAGTACTTC. It codes for CASSQGRHQYEQYF. The chain recombines TRBV4-3 with TRBJ2-7; no clear D. The germline V and J ends were trimmed by 1 base and 4 bases, with 11 bases remaining between them. Germline CDR1 and CDR2: LGHNA and YSLEER. This CDR3 has 14 amino acids.

The chain uses TRBV30 and TRBJ1-3; 7 nucleotides match TRBD1. J gave up 4 bases and V 3 bases, and 3 bases lay outside the gene matches. The CDR3 length is 13 residues. The germline CDR1 and CDR2 sequences are GTSNPN and SVGIG (reference sequence). The CDR3 nucleotides read TGTGCCTGGAGCGGGGGACAGGGAAACACCATATATTTT. This codes for CAWSGGQGNTIYF.

The chain has TRBV3-1 (or the pseudogene TRBV3-2) and TRBJ2-3; the D gene could be TRBD1 or TRBD2 (6 bases each). V was pared by 1 base and J by 13 bases, with 15 bases between. From germline, CDR1 is LGHDT and CDR2 YNNKEL (reference sequence). CDR3 length equals 13 residues. The CDR3 protein is CASSQGKRGLEYF. CDR3 coding DNA: TGTGCCAGCAGCCAAGGCAAACGGGGGCTCGAGTATTTT.

The J gene is TRBJ1-2, the V gene TRBV7-3, with 7 bases matching TRBD1. The CDR3 has 16 amino acids. Germline lookup yields CDR1 SGHTA and CDR2 FQGTGA. With V trimmed by 5 bases and J by 0 bases, 9 bases remained unmatched. The DNA for the CDR3 is TGTGCCAGCAGCGATACTCACAGGGGAACTAACTATGGCTACACCTTC. It specifies CASSDTHRGTNYGYTF.

J is TRBJ1-2 and V is TRBV30; unclear D gene. V dropped 5 bases and J dropped 0 bases, with 19 bases sitting between them. The germline gives CDR1 GTSNPN, CDR2 SVGIG (reference sequence). The CDR3 is made up of 16 amino acids. The CDR3 region is CAWGGLGSGANYGYTF. The DNA for the CDR3 is TGTGCCTGGGGTGGGCTGGGGAGCGGAGCTAACTATGGCTACACCTTC.

The V and J genes are TRBV3-1 (or the pseudogene TRBV3-2) and TRBJ1-1, with unresolved D. The CDR3 runs 13 residues. V was trimmed by 1 base and J by 5 bases, leaving 8 bases between them. CDR1 LGHDT and CDR2 YNNKEL come from the germline V gene (reference sequence). Written as DNA, the CDR3 is TGTGCCAGCAGCCAAGGAGGCCTGACTGAAGCTTTCTTT. Protein: CASSQGGLTEAFF.

The V and J genes are TRBV10-3 and TRBJ2-1; 8 nucleotides align to TRBD2. This CDR3 spans 16 amino acids. From germline, CDR1 is ENHRY and CDR2 SYGVKD. V lost 1 base and J lost 8; bases outside the gene matches: 10. CDR3 in amino acids: CAISEFSGDSGDEQFF. The CDR3 bases are TGTGCCATCAGTGAGTTTAGCGGGGACTCAGGCGATGAGCAGTTCTTC.